This TCR beta chain appears in the sequencing data of a study of CD8 T cells in Susac syndrome. This clonotype was seen a single time. The CDR3 has 16 amino acids. V trimming: 5 bases; J trimming: 3 bases; junction bases outside the gene matches: 10. Germline lookup yields CDR1 SGHTA and CDR2 FQGNSA. When the RNA was reverse transcribed, random hexamers were used with an input of roughly 0.45 to 1 ug. TCRdb independently ran MiXCR on the immunoSEQ multiplex PCR reads; one entry per CDR3 protein. The profile shows approximately 100,000 distinct CDR3 sequences, around nine tenths of them singletons. The material sequenced was CD4+ T cells from PBMCs. The clonotype originates from a human donor in good health. The chain has TRBV7-2 and TRBJ2-4; 7 bases match TRBD1. CDR3 DNA sequence: TGTGCCAGCAGCCCTGGGACAGTCTTGGGCAAAAACATTCAGTACTTC. It codes for CASSPGTVLGKNIQYF.